The rows below give T cell receptor beta chains drawn from one sample of a study of T-cell reconstitution after alpha-beta-depleted transplantation in children. TCRdb passed the PCR reads through MiXCR, listing each CDR3 protein once. Among about 32,000 distinct CDR3 sequences, approximately 6.9% were seen once, and the ten largest hold roughly 27%. The starting material was peripheral blood, obtained 60 days after TCRalphabeta/CD19-depleted stem cell transplant. The receptors were sampled from a child under three years old who had a stem cell transplant for acute myeloid leukemia, so the T cells may come from the graft donor. The CDR3 runs from the conserved cysteine through the conserved F or W. A D gene is named only where the DNA matches it firmly. Size is stated for part of the rows, as once, few or many counts, or as a class when the clone is expanded.

many	TRBD2	TRBV2	TRBJ2-5	TGTGCCAGCAATGTCGGACTAGCGGGGTCCCAGGAAGAGACCCAGTACTTC	CASNVGLAGSQEETQYF
many	TRBD1	TRBV4-3	TRBJ2-2	TGCGCCAGCAGCCGGGTGGGGACAGGGAACACCGGGGAGCTGTTTTTT	CASSRVGTGNTGELFF
many	.	TRBV11-1	TRBJ1-2	TGTGCCAGCAGCTCGGGGACCTATATTGGCTACACCTTC	CASSSGTYIGYTF
many	TRBD1	TRBV28	TRBJ2-7	TGTGCCAGCAGTTTTTGGGACAGATCCTACGAGCAGTACTTC	CASSFWDRSYEQYF
many	.	TRBV29-1	TRBJ1-2	TGCAGCGCAAAACAGGGTTCTAACTATGGCTACACCTTC	CSAKQGSNYGYTF
many	TRBD1	TRBV7-9	TRBJ1-1	TGTGCCAGCAGCTGGACAGGGCTAGCTTTCTTT	CASSWTGLAFF
many	.	TRBV6-5	TRBJ1-1	TGTGCCAGCGGACTAACAGGGTCCACTGAAGCTTTCTTT	CASGLTGSTEAFF
once	TRBD1	TRBV7-6	TRBJ2-3	TGTGCCAGCAGCCCCAACACCGACAGGGAAGGTGATACGCAGTATTTT	CASSPNTDREGDTQYF
many	.	TRBV7-9	TRBJ2-1	TGTGCCAGCAGCCGAGGGAATGAGCAGTTCTTC	CASSRGNEQFF
many	.	TRBV6-5	TRBJ1-2	TGTGCCAGCAGTTACTCGGGGACCGGTGGCTACACCTTC	CASSYSGTGGYTF
many	.	TRBV7-9	TRBJ2-2	TGTGCCAGCAGCTCCCCCGGGACCTCGAACACCGGGGAGCTGTTTTTT	CASSSPGTSNTGELFF
many	TRBD2	TRBV9	TRBJ2-7	TGTGCCAGCAGCGTAGACGGGGGGTACTCCTACGAGCAGTACTTC	CASSVDGGYSYEQYF
.	.	TRBV7-9	TRBJ2-2	TGTGCCAGCAAACGCCCTCCGAACACCGGGGAGCTGTTTTTT	CASKRPPNTGELFF
many	.	TRBV5-1	TRBJ2-5	TGCGCCAGCAGCTTGGGGGCACATACAGGGTCTGAGACCCAGTACTTC	CASSLGAHTGSETQYF
many	.	TRBV7-2	TRBJ2-1	TGTGCCAGCAGCGGAGACTCGAGCTCCTACAATGAGCAGTTCTTC	CASSGDSSSYNEQFF
few	.	TRBV29-1	TRBJ2-5	TGCAGCGTTCGGGGCGTGGGGATGGAGACCCAGTACTTC	CSVRGVGMETQYF
many	TRBD2	TRBV10-3	TRBJ2-7	TGTGCCATCAGTGAGTCGGGAGGGTCCCACTACGAGCAGTACTTC	CAISESGGSHYEQYF
many	.	TRBV7-2	TRBJ2-7	TGTGCCAGCAGCTCGTTCACGGGGCAGTACTTC	CASSSFTGQYF
many	.	TRBV20-1	TRBJ2-7	TGCAGTGCTAGAGATCACCTGGGCACCTACGAGCAGTACTTC	CSARDHLGTYEQYF
many	.	TRBV12-3/TRBV12-4	TRBJ2-7	TGTGCCAGCAGTTTACCGGGGGAGGGGGACACCTACGAGCAGTACTTC	CASSLPGEGDTYEQYF
many	.	TRBV5-1	TRBJ1-2	TGCGCCAGCAGCTTCGATGGCTACACCTTC	CASSFDGYTF
many	.	TRBV4-1	TRBJ2-7	TGCGCCAGCAGCCAAGGCCCTTTCTACGAGCAGTACTTC	CASSQGPFYEQYF
many	.	TRBV6-5	TRBJ1-1	TGTGCCAGCAGTTACCCCCCCTGGAGACCGAACACTGAAGCTTTCTTT	CASSYPPWRPNTEAFF
many	.	TRBV5-6	TRBJ2-7	TGTGCCAGCAGCTCTTATGTGGGGGAGAAGGGGTACGAGCAGTACTTC	CASSSYVGEKGYEQYF
many	.	TRBV28	TRBJ1-6	TGTGCCAGCACTACAGTCCCCGAGGGGCGAAATTCACCCCTCCACTTT	CASTTVPEGRNSPLHF
many	.	TRBV4-3	TRBJ1-6	TGCGCCAGCAGCCAAGAACCCGTCGGGAGCTCCTATAATTCACCCCTCCACTTT	CASSQEPVGSSYNSPLHF
many	.	TRBV20-1	TRBJ1-1	TGCAGTGCTAGAGGAAATATGAACACTGAAGCTTTCTTT	CSARGNMNTEAFF
once	TRBD1	TRBV19	TRBJ2-7	TGTGCCAGTGCGAGGACAGGGCTCTACGAGCAGTACTTC	CASARTGLYEQYF
many	.	TRBV20-1	TRBJ2-3	TGCAGTGCCACCCCCCCGGAGACCACAGATACGCAGTATTTT	CSATPPETTDTQYF
many	TRBD1	TRBV6-5	TRBJ2-3	TGTGCCAGCAGTTACTCGCAGTGGACAGGGGGCACAGATACGCAGTATTTT	CASSYSQWTGGTDTQYF
few	TRBD1	TRBV23-1	TRBJ2-7	TGCGCCAGCAGCTCTAAGACGACAGGGAGCTCCTACGAGCAGTACTTC	CASSSKTTGSSYEQYF
medium-sized	TRBD1	TRBV4-3	TRBJ1-1	TGCGCCAGCAGCCAAGACGCGGGGGTGACAGGGTGGGTGAACACTGAAGCTTTCTTT	CASSQDAGVTGWVNTEAFF
.	TRBD1	TRBV18	TRBJ2-7	TGTGCCAGCTCGAGGACAGGGGCCCACGAGCAGTACTTC	CASSRTGAHEQYF
many	TRBD1	TRBV11-2	TRBJ2-2	TGTGCCAGCAGCTCCCCCGACAGGGACACCGGGGAGCTGTTTTTT	CASSSPDRDTGELFF
many	.	TRBV7-9	TRBJ2-7	TGTGCCAGCAGCTTTCTGGACGGAGCCTACGAGCAGTACTTC	CASSFLDGAYEQYF
many	.	TRBV4-3	TRBJ2-1	TGCGCCAGCAGCCGCTTCCTCGGGATTGAGCAGTTCTTC	CASSRFLGIEQFF
many	.	TRBV3-1	TRBJ2-2	TGTGCCAGCAGCCAAACGGACAGCCCTCGAGGCACCGGGGAGCTGTTTTTT	CASSQTDSPRGTGELFF
many	TRBD1	TRBV20-1	TRBJ2-4	TGCAGTGCTAACCCGGACAGGGGAAGGAGAAACATTCAGTACTTC	CSANPDRGRRNIQYF
many	.	TRBV2	TRBJ2-1	TGTGCCAGCTCCTGGGGGGTTGAGCAGTTCTTC	CASSWGVEQFF
many	.	TRBV28	TRBJ1-5	TGTGCCAGCAGTTTGACGGTCAATCAGCCCCAGCATTTT	CASSLTVNQPQHF
many	TRBD1	TRBV4-3	TRBJ2-1	TGCGCCAGCAGCCAAGTAACAGGGGGAATGAGCTCCTACAATGAGCAGTTCTTC	CASSQVTGGMSSYNEQFF
many	.	TRBV7-2	TRBJ1-5	TGTGCCAGCAGCCCACGGGGTAGGGGCCCTTCGCCCCAGCATTTT	CASSPRGRGPSPQHF
many	.	TRBV12-3/TRBV12-4	TRBJ2-2	TGTGCCAGCAGTTTTTGGGTTGAGTCTACACAGAACACCGGGGAGCTGTTTTTT	CASSFWVESTQNTGELFF
many	TRBD2	TRBV29-1	TRBJ2-3	TGCAGCGTTGAATACCCCGAGAAACCAGCGGGAGGAATTCCTAGCACAGATACGCAGTATTTT	CSVEYPEKPAGGIPSTDTQYF
.	.	TRBV6-6	TRBJ2-7	TGTGCCAGCAGCTCAGGGGACGAGCAGTACTTC	CASSSGDEQYF
many	TRBD1	TRBV4-1	TRBJ2-2	TGCGCCAGCAGCCAGCGACAGGGGAACGGGGAGCTGTTTTTT	CASSQRQGNGELFF
many	.	TRBV28	TRBJ2-7	TGTGCCAGCAGTTTGGCAGGGTCGTGGGGCGAGCAGTACTTC	CASSLAGSWGEQYF
many	.	TRBV6-2/TRBV6-3	TRBJ1-5	TGTGCCAGCAGTTCGGGCATCCTCGAGCATTTT	CASSSGILEHF
many	.	TRBV21-1	TRBJ2-7	TGTGCCAGCCCGACAGGGGGCCCCTACGAGCAGTACTTC	CASPTGGPYEQYF